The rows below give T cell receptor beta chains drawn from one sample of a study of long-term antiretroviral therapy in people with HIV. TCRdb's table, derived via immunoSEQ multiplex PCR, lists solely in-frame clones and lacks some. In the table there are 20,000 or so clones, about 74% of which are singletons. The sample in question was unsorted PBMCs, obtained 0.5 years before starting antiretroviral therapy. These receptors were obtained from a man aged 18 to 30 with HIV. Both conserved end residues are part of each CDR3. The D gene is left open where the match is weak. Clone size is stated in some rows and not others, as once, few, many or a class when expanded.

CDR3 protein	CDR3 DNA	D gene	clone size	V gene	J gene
CASSRTVGDEQFF	TGTGCCAGCAGTCGAACGGTAGGCGATGAGCAGTTCTTC	.	.	TRBV11-2	TRBJ2-1
CASSEAELGGTEAFF	TGTGCCAGCAGTGAAGCTGAGTTAGGGGGCACTGAAGCTTTCTTT	.	.	TRBV6-1	TRBJ1-1
CASSIGSNEQFF	TGTGCCAGCAGTATCGGGAGCAATGAGCAGTTCTTC	.	.	TRBV6-6	TRBJ2-1
CASRVAGGSYEQYF	TGTGCCAGCCGTGTGGCGGGGGGGTCCTACGAGCAGTACTTC	TRBD2	.	TRBV27	TRBJ2-7
CASSLLSGGSTAQYF	TGTGCCAGCAGCTTGCTTAGCGGGGGATCCACGGCCCAGTACTTC	TRBD2	.	TRBV5-4	TRBJ2-5
CASSLRQEYYEQYF	TGTGCCAGCAGTTTAAGACAGGAATACTACGAGCAGTACTTC	.	.	TRBV27	TRBJ2-7
CASSPGTESRGELFF	TGTGCCAGCAGCCCAGGGACAGAATCCCGCGGGGAGCTGTTTTTT	TRBD1	.	TRBV5-8	TRBJ2-2
CASSLSQNTEAFF	TGTGCCAGCAGCCTGAGCCAGAACACTGAAGCTTTCTTT	.	once	TRBV5-4	TRBJ1-1
CASSLWPSGENEQYF	TGCGCCAGCAGCTTGTGGCCTAGCGGGGAGAACGAGCAGTACTTC	TRBD2	.	TRBV5-1	TRBJ2-7
CASSRRTTTGKGEKLFF	TGTGCCAGCAGCCGTCGAACTACGACAGGGAAGGGTGAAAAACTGTTTTTT	TRBD1	few	TRBV7-9	TRBJ1-4
CASSLEGSSNQPQHF	TGTGCCAGCAGCTTGGAGGGGAGTAGCAATCAGCCCCAGCATTTT	.	.	TRBV5-8	TRBJ1-5
CASSLGTGDGSYEQYF	TGTGCCAGCAGCTTAGGCACAGGGGACGGTTCCTACGAGCAGTACTTC	TRBD1	.	TRBV7-2	TRBJ2-7
CAISESKGLNYGYTF	TGTGCCATCAGTGAGTCAAAGGGGTTGAACTATGGCTACACCTTC	.	.	TRBV10-3	TRBJ1-2
CASSARRDRDYEQYF	TGTGCCAGCAGCGCCCGACGGGACAGGGACTACGAGCAGTACTTC	TRBD1	.	TRBV9	TRBJ2-7
CASSAAGGSSNEQFF	TGTGCCAGCAGCGCAGCGGGCGGGAGTTCCAATGAGCAGTTCTTC	TRBD2	.	TRBV7-6	TRBJ2-1
CASRDRGQGNTGELFF	TGTGCCAGCAGGGACAGGGGGCAAGGGAACACCGGGGAGCTGTTTTTT	TRBD1	few	TRBV6-6	TRBJ2-2
CASSKGTGGYEQYF	TGTGCCAGCAGCAAAGGGACAGGGGGCTACGAGCAGTACTTC	.	.	TRBV21-1	TRBJ2-7
CASSFPDRWPGANVLTF	TGTGCCAGCAGTTTCCCGGACCGGTGGCCTGGGGCCAACGTCCTGACTTTC	.	.	TRBV28	TRBJ2-6
CATSRDRTGPDEQFF	TGTGCCACCAGCAGAGATAGGACAGGGCCGGATGAGCAGTTCTTC	TRBD1	.	TRBV15	TRBJ2-1
CARSLRTDPDETGNTIYF	TGTGCCAGAAGCTTACGGACGGATCCTGACGAAACTGGAAACACCATATATTTT	.	.	TRBV7-5	TRBJ1-3
CASSLSRHYEQYF	TGTGCCAGCAGTTTATCTCGCCACTACGAGCAGTACTTC	.	.	TRBV27	TRBJ2-7
CATSRFSSRSYNEQFF	TGTGCCACCAGCAGATTCTCGAGCCGCTCCTACAATGAGCAGTTCTTC	.	.	TRBV15	TRBJ2-1
CASSLWLAGGLDGDEQFF	TGCGCCAGCAGCTTGTGGCTAGCGGGAGGTCTCGATGGGGATGAGCAGTTCTTC	TRBD2	.	TRBV5-1	TRBJ2-1
CASSVSGDYEQYF	TGTGCCAGCAGCGTAAGCGGAGACTACGAGCAGTACTTC	.	.	TRBV9	TRBJ2-7
CASSFPGDEQYF	TGTGCCAGCAGTTTCCCGGGAGACGAGCAGTACTTC	.	.	TRBV28	TRBJ2-7
CASSPVGGSSNYGYTF	TGTGCCAGCAGCCCGGTGGGAGGGAGTTCTAACTATGGCTACACCTTC	.	once	TRBV5-8	TRBJ1-2
CASSLGGRGSNEKLFF	TGTGCCAGCAGCCTAGGGGGAAGGGGTTCTAATGAAAAACTGTTTTTT	.	.	TRBV7-2	TRBJ1-4
CASSLWGVPPFYEQYF	TGTGCCAGCAGTTTATGGGGGGTCCCTCCCTTCTACGAGCAGTACTTC	.	.	TRBV28	TRBJ2-7
CASSPTGSYSNQPQHF	TGCGCCAGCAGCCCGACAGGGTCCTATAGCAATCAGCCCCAGCATTTT	TRBD1	.	TRBV5-1	TRBJ1-5
CASSLGPQETQYF	TGTGCCAGCAGTTTAGGGCCTCAAGAGACCCAGTACTTC	.	medium-sized	TRBV28	TRBJ2-5
CASSPGAGARRTEAFF	TGTGCCAGCAGCCCTGGGGCAGGGGCTAGGCGGACTGAAGCTTTCTTT	.	.	TRBV5-6	TRBJ1-1
CASSPGLAGVYEQYF	TGTGCCAGTAGTCCCGGACTAGCGGGAGTCTACGAGCAGTACTTC	TRBD2	.	TRBV19	TRBJ2-7
CASSYFGESVYEQYF	TGTGCCAGCAGTTACTTTGGCGAGAGCGTCTACGAGCAGTACTTC	.	.	TRBV6-5	TRBJ2-7
CASSPPGREFVDTQYF	TGTGCCAGCAGCCCCCCGGGGCGGGAGTTCGTGGATACGCAGTATTTT	TRBD2	.	TRBV14	TRBJ2-3
CASSEGAAGEQYF	TGTGCCAGCAGTGAGGGGGCCGCCGGCGAGCAGTACTTC	.	few	TRBV6-4	TRBJ2-7
CASSVGGNHEQFF	TGTGCCAGCAGCGTAGGGGGGAATCATGAGCAGTTCTTC	.	.	TRBV9	TRBJ2-1
CASRRVAGSYNEQFF	TGTGCCAGCAGGAGGGTAGCGGGGTCCTACAATGAGCAGTTCTTC	TRBD2	.	TRBV2	TRBJ2-1
CAISEGDRGADTQYF	TGTGCCATCAGCGAGGGAGACAGGGGTGCAGATACGCAGTATTTT	TRBD1	.	TRBV10-3	TRBJ2-3
CASSPRGSYEQYF	TGTGCCAGTAGTCCCAGGGGGTCCTACGAGCAGTACTTC	TRBD1	.	TRBV19	TRBJ2-7
CASRPRQGRADTQYF	TGTGCCAGCAGGCCTCGACAGGGTAGGGCAGATACGCAGTATTTT	TRBD1	.	TRBV25-1	TRBJ2-3